The 3 T cell receptor beta chains in this list originate from one sample, sequenced in a study of CD8+ T cells in alopecia areata. Investigators isolated RNA and reverse transcribed it into cDNA to act as the sequencing template. The method was immunoSEQ multiplex PCR; TCRdb's version includes in-frame clones alone and lacks a portion of them. The sample records under 95,000 clones, 70% to 80% being singletons. The treatment was: oral pan-JAK inhibitor, 5-10 mg twice daily. Sequenced material: CD8+ T cells sorted from blood, taken at week 44, from a patient treated with tofacitinib. All receptors come from a human donor with alopecia areata.

The V call is TRBV5-1, the J call TRBJ2-2; the match to TRBD1 covers 7 bases. CDR3 length: 16 amino acids. The germline CDR1 and CDR2 sequences are SGHRS and YFSETQ. Trimming cost V 4 bases and J 0 bases; bases outside gene matches: 6. The chain's CDR3 is CASSHKTGANTGELFF. For the CDR3, the DNA is TGCGCCAGCAGCCACAAAACAGGGGCGAACACCGGGGAGCTGTTTTTT.

A remark on this clone: The same CDR3 arises from other DNA sequences in this sample as well. The chain links TRBV6-6 to TRBJ2-7; tentatively, D is TRBD2 (5 bases). The CDR3 totals 11 residues. V was clipped by 3 bases and J by 7 bases, with 7 bases between them. Germline loops: CDR1 MNHNY, CDR2 SVGAGI (reference sequence). CDR3 region: CASSYGREQYF. Here the CDR3 DNA reads TGTGCCAGCAGTTATGGGAGAGAGCAGTACTTC.

V is TRBV13 and J is TRBJ1-1; tentatively, D is TRBD1 (5 bases). Trimming stripped 5 bases from V and 11 bases from J, with 18 bases between. Looked up from germline, CDR1 is PRHDT and CDR2 is FYEKMQ (reference sequence). The length of the CDR3 is 13 residues. As DNA, the CDR3 is TGTGCCAGCAGCGACGGGGCATCAACGGGGGCTTTCTTT. It codes for CASSDGASTGAFF.